This T cell receptor (beta chain) was sequenced for a study of shared clonotypes between healthy human individuals. Whole-study results and caveats: Sampling included only blood; tissue repertoires likely differ.

Concerning this clone: Its antigen is still unknown.

Sorted subsets were amplified in replicate PCRs using approximately 200 ng DNA, about 30,000 T cell genomes. This table comes from immunoSEQ multiplex PCR, and its TCRdb copy is limited to in-frame clones, with some not included. Among approximately 1,000,000 clones listed, 75% to 80% were seen once. The V gene lost 5 bases and the J gene lost 16 bases, with 21 bases spanning the gap. The CDR3 extends over 13 amino acids. The germline gives CDR1 SGHTA, CDR2 FQGTGA. The healthy adult donors were HIV-negative and reported no recent acute infections or vaccinations. The specimen was memory CD4+ T cells from PBMCs. As to subset: CD45RA-negative fraction. The receptor's source is a man aged 18 to 29 in good health. Some clones in this sample may be carry-over from other donors' samples. J is TRBJ2-1 and V is TRBV7-3, with a weak D call TRBD2 (6 bases). Here the CDR3 DNA reads TGTGCCAGCAGCCGGAGGGACGGTGCGGAGTATTTCTTC. It codes for CASSRRDGAEYFF. The variable domain in full, completed from reference TRBV7-3 and TRBJ2-1, reads GAGVSQTPSNKVTEKGKYVELRCDPISGHTALYWYRQSLGQGPEFLIYFQGTGAADDSGLPNDRFFAVRPEGSVSTLKIQRTERGDSAVYLCASSRRDGAEYFFGPGTRLTVL.